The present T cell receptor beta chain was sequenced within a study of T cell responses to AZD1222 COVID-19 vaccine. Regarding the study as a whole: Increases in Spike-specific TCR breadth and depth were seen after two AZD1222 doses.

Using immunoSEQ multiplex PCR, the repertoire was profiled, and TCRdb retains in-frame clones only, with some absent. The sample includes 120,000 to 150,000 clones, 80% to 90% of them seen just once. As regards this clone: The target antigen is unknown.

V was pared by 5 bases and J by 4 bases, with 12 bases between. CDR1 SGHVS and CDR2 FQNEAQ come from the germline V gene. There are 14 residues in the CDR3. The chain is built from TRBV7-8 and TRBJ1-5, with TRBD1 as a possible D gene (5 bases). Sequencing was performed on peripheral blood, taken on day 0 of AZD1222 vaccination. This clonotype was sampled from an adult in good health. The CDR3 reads CASSPGAQNQPQHF. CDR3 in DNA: TGTGCCAGCAGCCCCGGGGCGCAGAATCAGCCCCAGCATTTT.